Below, 29 T cell receptor beta chains from the same sample are listed, as sequenced in a study of CD8 T cells in Susac syndrome. RNA totalling roughly 0.5 to 1 ug underwent reverse transcription with random hexamers. TCRdb re-called the immunoSEQ multiplex PCR reads through MiXCR, storing one row per CDR3 protein. The data contain 120,000 to 150,000 distinct CDR3 sequences, 85% to 95% of them singletons. Material: CD8+ T cells from PBMCs. The receptors here all came from a human donor in good health.

This clonotype was seen a few times. The rearrangement uses TRBV18 and TRBJ2-7; TRBD1 agrees at 9 bases. From germline, CDR1 is KGHSH and CDR2 LQKENI. The CDR3 has 14 residues. The ends lost 5 bases at V and 3 bases at J; junction bases unmatched: 5. The CDR3 loop reads CASSSRDRVYEQYF. The CDR3 bases are TGTGCCAGCTCATCTCGGGACAGGGTCTACGAGCAGTACTTC.

The rearrangement joins TRBV29-1 to TRBJ2-4; D is possibly TRBD2 (6 bases). Trimming took off 0 bases at V and 4 bases at J, with 7 bases between the two ends. Germline-derived CDR1 and CDR2 are SQVTM and ANQGSEA. CDR3 length: 13 residues. Here the CDR3 DNA reads TGCAGCGTTGAAGAGGGGACTAAAAACATTCAGTACTTC. This translates into CSVEEGTKNIQYF.

This sequence joins TRBV12-3 or TRBV12-4 and TRBJ2-3; D remains ambiguous. V shed 2 bases and J shed 6 bases, with 6 bases lying between them. The CDR3 has 12 amino acids. In DNA, the CDR3 is TGTGCCAGCAGTTTACTCGGGGATACGCAGTATTTT. Translated, it gives CASSLLGDTQYF.

The chain carries TRBV7-8 and TRBJ1-5; 8 nucleotides align to TRBD1. Germline V gene data show CDR1 as SGHVS and CDR2 as FQNEAQ. Trimming at V came to 4 bases and at J to 4 bases, leaving 3 bases not matched to a gene. The CDR3 is made up of 14 amino acids. Here the CDR3 reads CASSSGQANQPQHF. CDR3 nucleotide sequence: TGTGCCAGCAGCTCGGGACAGGCTAATCAGCCCCAGCATTTT.

The V call is TRBV29-1, the J call TRBJ2-7, with D tentatively TRBD2 (5 bases). The germline V and J ends were trimmed by 3 bases and 2 bases, with 17 bases remaining between them. The CDR3 runs to 15 residues. The germline CDR1 and CDR2 sequences are SQVTM and ANQGSEA. The CDR3 protein is CSVDGVGERTYEQYF. The DNA of the CDR3 is TGCAGCGTTGACGGCGTTGGGGAGAGGACCTACGAGCAGTACTTC.

The chain is built from TRBV9 and TRBJ2-7; D gene ambiguous. Deletions cut 3 bases from V and 2 bases from J, with 12 bases between. Germline CDR1 reads SGDLS; CDR2 reads YYNGEE. The CDR3 is 14 residues long. CDR3 DNA: TGTGCCAGCAGCGATGGTCCTCATCCCTACGAGCAGTACTTC. It encodes CASSDGPHPYEQYF.

Here the CDR3 DNA reads TGTGCCAGCAGTTCCGGGGCGGGAGAGTTCTTC. This gives the protein CASSSGAGEFF. The chain joins TRBV27 to TRBJ2-1; TRBD2 aligns across 7 bases. After removal of 4 bases from V and 14 bases from J, the junction contained 5 bases not matched to a gene. The CDR3 spans 11 residues. CDR1 and CDR2 from the germline V gene are MNHEY and SMNVEV (reference sequence).

The genes are TRBV3-1 and TRBJ2-1; D not certain. The CDR3 contains 13 residues. V dropped 1 base and J dropped 9 bases, with 10 bases sitting between them. Per the germline V gene, CDR1 is LGHDT and CDR2 is YNNKEL (reference sequence). The DNA of the CDR3 is TGTGCCAGCAGCCAAGTCTTCAAGGTTGAGCAGTTCTTC. Translated: CASSQVFKVEQFF.

This clonotype has only a few counts. The CDR3 coding sequence is TGTGCCAGCAGCTTTCAGGCCGAGCAGTACTTC. Protein product: CASSFQAEQYF. This chain links TRBV7-9 with TRBJ2-7; D gene ambiguous. The CDR3 is 11 amino acids. V was trimmed by 3 bases and J by 6 bases, leaving 6 bases between them. Germline CDR1 SEHNR, CDR2 FQNEAQ (reference sequence).

This chain connects TRBV27 to TRBJ2-3, with D unresolved. Germline V gives CDR1 MNHEY, CDR2 SMNVEV (reference sequence). This CDR3 comprises 13 residues. Trimming stripped 7 bases from V and 8 bases from J, with 16 bases between. The CDR3, as DNA: TGTGCCAGCACCGGGCTTCCTCGTGCTACGCAGTATTTT. It codes for CASTGLPRATQYF.

Only one count was recorded for this clonotype. The rearrangement uses TRBV30 and TRBJ2-3; TRBD2 matches at 7 bases. The CDR3 contains 15 residues. Trimming took 2 bases from V and 2 from J; bases not matched to a gene: 7. CDR1 GTSNPN and CDR2 SVGIG come from the germline V gene (reference sequence). The CDR3 protein is CAWSHFSGSTDTQYF. DNA for the CDR3: TGTGCCTGGAGTCATTTTAGCGGGTCCACAGATACGCAGTATTTT.

This chain's CDR3 is CASSSRLFHSYNEQFF. The CDR3 bases are TGTGCCAGCAGTTCACGACTCTTCCACTCCTACAATGAGCAGTTCTTC. This rearrangement joins TRBV27 to TRBJ2-1; D remains ambiguous. The CDR3 spans 16 residues. Trimming stripped 4 bases from V and 0 bases from J, with 13 bases between. Germline V CDR1 and CDR2: MNHEY, SMNVEV (reference sequence).

V usage is TRBV9 and J usage is TRBJ2-3; D unclear. V shed 0 bases and J shed 4 bases, with 6 bases lying between them. The CDR3 runs 13 residues. From germline, CDR1 is SGDLS and CDR2 YYNGEE. CDR3 in DNA: TGTGCCAGCAGCGTAGTCCGCGCAGATACGCAGTATTTT. Protein product: CASSVVRADTQYF.

The rearrangement joins TRBV23-1 to TRBJ1-1, with D hard to call. TRBV23-1 is an ORF, and what it does is uncertain. Trimming pared 0 bases from V and 1 base from J, leaving 12 bases between. The CDR3 has 16 residues. The CDR3 here is CASSQSLAFWNTEAFF. The CDR3 nucleotides are TGCGCCAGCAGTCAATCGTTGGCCTTTTGGAACACTGAAGCTTTCTTT.

The chain joins TRBV30 to TRBJ1-5; no definite D call. This CDR3 spans 14 amino acids. Germline CDR1 and CDR2: GTSNPN and SVGIG (reference sequence). Trimming stripped 2 bases from V and 4 bases from J, with 12 bases between. The CDR3 sequence: CAWSYGSANQPQHF. For the CDR3, the DNA is TGTGCCTGGAGTTACGGGAGCGCGAATCAGCCCCAGCATTTT. The full variable domain, rest sourced from reference TRBV30 and TRBJ1-5, is SQTIHQWPATLVQPVGSPLSLECTVEGTSNPNLYWYRQAAGRGLQLLFYSVGIGQISSEVPQNLSASRPQDRQFILSSKKLLLSDSGFYLCAWSYGSANQPQHFGDGTRLSIL.

The rearrangement links TRBV20-1 to TRBJ2-7; the D gene is possibly TRBD1 (6 bases). Germline CDR1 is DFQATT and CDR2 is SNEGSKA (reference sequence). Trimming shortened V by 7 bases and J by 7 bases, and 23 bases separated the two germline ends. The CDR3 sequence is 14 residues long. This CDR3 reads CSVLKGQLSVEQYF. The CDR3 DNA reads TGCAGTGTACTTAAAGGACAGTTAAGTGTGGAGCAGTACTTC.

This rearrangement joins TRBV30 to TRBJ2-2; D unclear. Trimming took off 2 bases at V and 4 bases at J, with 14 bases between the two ends. The germline gives CDR1 GTSNPN, CDR2 SVGIG (reference sequence). The CDR3 spans 15 residues. CDR3 DNA: TGTGCCTGGAGTCCCCGGGCTATCGGCACCGGGGAGCTGTTTTTT. It codes for CAWSPRAIGTGELFF.

The chain is built from TRBV2 and TRBJ1-1; a possible D gene is TRBD1 (6 bases). This CDR3 has 10 residues. V lost 9 bases and J lost 7, with 9 bases in between. The germline V gene encodes CDR1 SNHLY and CDR2 FYNNEI. The CDR3 protein is CARGQLEAFF. CDR3 sequence (DNA): TGTGCCAGAGGACAGCTTGAAGCTTTCTTT.

The chain recombines TRBV28 with TRBJ2-3; 7 bases map to TRBD1. This CDR3 region has 15 residues. Germline CDR1 and CDR2: MDHEN and SYDVKM. Trimming cost V 8 bases and J 3 bases; bases outside gene matches: 11. The CDR3 spells CASRRTGLNTDTQYF. The CDR3 DNA is TGTGCCAGCCGAAGGACAGGTTTGAATACAGATACGCAGTATTTT.

This chain links TRBV23-1 with TRBJ2-2; tentative D call: TRBD2 (6 bases). TRBV23-1 is given ORF status, its function remaining uncertain. The CDR3 length is 17 residues. V was trimmed by 0 bases and J by 5 bases, leaving 16 bases between them. DNA for the CDR3: TGCGCCAGCAGTCAATCAGAAGGGACTCCAAGAACCGGGGAGCTGTTTTTT. Its translation: CASSQSEGTPRTGELFF.

The chain has TRBV9 and TRBJ2-1, with D possibly being TRBD1 or TRBD2 (5 bases each). CDR1 is SGDLS and CDR2 is YYNGEE in the germline V gene. The V end was cut by 3 bases, the J end by 5 bases, with 9 bases between. The CDR3 length is 13 residues. DNA for the CDR3: TGTGCCAGCAGCGGCAGGGAGAACAATGAGCAGTTCTTC. Protein: CASSGRENNEQFF. The whole variable domain, filled in from reference TRBV9 and TRBJ2-1, reads DSGVTQTPKHLITATGQRVTLRCSPRSGDLSVYWYQQSLDQGLQFLIQYYNGEERAKGNILERFSAQQFPDLHSELNLSSLELGDSALYFCASSGRENNEQFFGPGTRLTVL.

This chain joins TRBV14 and TRBJ1-4, with a weak D call TRBD1 (5 bases). V was cut by 4 bases and J by 6 bases, with 15 bases left in between. The CDR3 totals 15 residues. Per the germline V gene, CDR1 is SGHDN and CDR2 is FVKESK. The CDR3 DNA reads as TGTGCCAGCAGCCGCCGGGACCGGACGCATGAAAAACTGTTTTTT. Translating it yields CASSRRDRTHEKLFF.

A few counts support this clonotype. The chain has TRBV25-1 and TRBJ1-1, with D unclear. Germline V CDR1 and CDR2: MGHDK, SYGVNS. The CDR3 has 12 residues. V was shortened by 5 bases and J by 1 base, with 5 bases between the two germline ends. The CDR3 DNA reads as TGTGCCAGCAGTTGGGGGAACACTGAAGCTTTCTTT. It is translated as CASSWGNTEAFF.

V and J are TRBV20-1 and TRBJ1-5; 10 bases are a match to TRBD1. The germline V gene has CDR1 DFQATT and CDR2 SNEGSKA (reference sequence). Losses at the gene ends were 4 bases for V and 1 base for J; bases not matched to a gene: 7. There are 16 residues in the CDR3. In DNA form, the CDR3 reads TGCAGTGCTAAAGACAGGGGGCACGTGAGCAATCAGCCCCAGCATTTT. Protein: CSAKDRGHVSNQPQHF.

V is TRBV29-1 and J is TRBJ2-7, with 7 bases aligning to TRBD2. The CDR3 consists of 12 residues. Losses at the gene ends were 7 bases for V and 3 bases for J; bases not matched to a gene: 6. Germline V gene data show CDR1 as SQVTM and CDR2 as ANQGSEA. This CDR3 is CSGSGGSYEQYF. The CDR3 DNA reads TGCAGCGGGAGTGGCGGGAGCTACGAGCAGTACTTC.

The V call is TRBV7-8, the J call TRBJ2-7; no clear D. The V end was cut by 1 base, the J end by 6 bases, with 13 bases between. In germline, CDR1 is SGHVS, CDR2 FQNEAQ. The CDR3 runs to 14 residues. The CDR3 nucleotides read TGTGCCAGCAGCTTAGGCAGCCCTGGCTTCGAGCAGTACTTC. Its translation is CASSLGSPGFEQYF.

The rearrangement uses TRBV20-1 and TRBJ2-2; TRBD1 matches 7 bases. V was pared by 6 bases and J by 0 bases, with 10 bases of the junction left unmatched. The CDR3 runs 16 residues. Germline V lookup: CDR1 DFQATT, CDR2 SNEGSKA (reference sequence). The CDR3 DNA is TGCAGTGCCTCCTTCAAGGGGGCCTCGAACACCGGGGAGCTGTTTTTT. Translating gives CSASFKGASNTGELFF.

V gene TRBV20-1 combines with J gene TRBJ1-1, with 10 positions matching TRBD1. J was trimmed by 5 bases and V by 2 bases; bases with no gene match: 8. This CDR3 comprises 15 residues. Germline CDR1 DFQATT, CDR2 SNEGSKA (reference sequence). CDR3 sequence reads: CSARPAWTGGTEAFF. Here the CDR3 DNA reads TGCAGTGCTAGACCTGCTTGGACAGGGGGAACTGAAGCTTTCTTT.

The chain joins TRBV28 to TRBJ2-7; D unresolved. This CDR3 region has 14 residues. V was shortened by 3 bases and J by 2 bases, with 11 bases between the two germline ends. Germline loops: CDR1 MDHEN, CDR2 SYDVKM. The CDR3 DNA follows: TGTGCCAGCAGTTTCAAGGGTTTCACCTACGAGCAGTACTTC. Translated, it gives CASSFKGFTYEQYF.